These 20 T cell receptor beta chains came from one sample sequenced in a study of blood T cells in healthy people across ages. Combining a sample-barcoded 5' primer with a J-beta primer mix, a second PCR ran for roughly 6 to 12 cycles. TCRdb redid the calling of the 5' RACE reads with MiXCR, one entry per CDR3 protein. The sample has 1,800,000 or so distinct CDR3 sequences; 35% to 50% are singletons. Sequencing input: blood. These receptors were collected from a human donor in good health.

The chain recombines TRBV12-3 or TRBV12-4 with TRBJ2-1; tentatively, D is TRBD2 (6 bases). The CDR3 has 15 amino acids. V lost 5 bases and J 7 bases, leaving 18 bases between the germline ends. The CDR3 protein is CASSPPGGSGNEQFF. For the CDR3, the DNA is TGTGCCAGCAGTCCCCCCGGGGGTTCGGGAAATGAGCAGTTCTTC.

This clonotype has more than one count but fewer than ten. The chain carries TRBV7-8 and TRBJ2-3; a possible D gene is TRBD2 (6 bases). Looked up from germline, CDR1 is SGHVS and CDR2 is FQNEAQ. The CDR3 sequence is 15 residues long. Trimming stripped 2 bases from V and 3 bases from J, with 12 bases between. CDR3 amino acids: CASSLFNGGTDTQYF. CDR3 coding DNA: TGTGCCAGCAGCTTATTTAATGGGGGGACAGATACGCAGTATTTT.

The V and J genes are TRBV7-2 and TRBJ2-4; 7 bases map to TRBD1. The DNA end is more similar to TRBJ2-5, so the J call may be wrong. Germline CDR1 and CDR2: SGHTA and FQGNSA. This CDR3 region has 13 residues. The CDR3 sequence is CASSYHRGETQYF. DNA for the CDR3: TGTGCCAGCAGCTACCACAGGGGTGAGACCCAGTACTTC.

There are a few counts of this clonotype. The chain links TRBV20-1 to TRBJ2-3; D is unresolved. CDR3 size: 12 residues. V was trimmed by 5 bases and J by 6 bases, leaving 12 bases between them. Germline lookup yields CDR1 DFQATT and CDR2 SNEGSKA (reference sequence). The CDR3 reads CSAEALQDTQYF. The DNA for the CDR3 is TGCAGTGCTGAGGCCCTGCAGGATACGCAGTATTTT.

V is TRBV6-6 and J is TRBJ1-5; D call uncertain. The V gene's germline CDR1 is MNHNY and CDR2 SVGAGI (reference sequence). Trimming took 6 bases from V and 6 from J, leaving 12 bases between them. CDR3 length equals 13 residues. Here the CDR3 DNA reads TGTGCCAGCAGCCTACAGTTGGGTCAGCCCCAGCATTTT. Its protein is CASSLQLGQPQHF.

The chain couples TRBV20-1 to TRBJ1-2, with D perhaps TRBD1 (6 bases). This CDR3 spans 18 amino acids. Germline V gene lookup returns CDR1 DFQATT and CDR2 SNEGSKA (reference sequence). Trimming shortened V by 5 bases and J by 0 bases, and 25 bases separated the two germline ends. DNA for the CDR3: TGCAGTGCTCCCGACACACAGGGAGCCGACCCCACTAACTATGGCTACACCTTC. Encoded protein: CSAPDTQGADPTNYGYTF.

V is TRBV28 and J is TRBJ2-4; D gene ambiguous. The V gene lost 4 bases and the J gene lost 10 bases, with 11 bases spanning the gap. Germline V lookup: CDR1 MDHEN, CDR2 SYDVKM. There are 12 residues in the CDR3. CDR3 protein: CASSSSRWIQYF. CDR3 in DNA: TGTGCCAGCAGTTCATCGCGCTGGATTCAGTACTTC.

The chain uses TRBV9 and TRBJ2-3; 15 bases agree with TRBD2. CDR1 SGDLS and CDR2 YYNGEE come from the germline V gene. The CDR3 consists of 15 residues. The V gene end was trimmed by 3 bases and the J gene end by 7 bases; junction bases not matched to a gene: 3. The CDR3 here is CASSGGLAGGHTQYF. Here the CDR3 DNA reads TGTGCCAGCAGCGGCGGACTAGCGGGGGGGCATACGCAGTATTTT.

CDR3 DNA: TGTGCCATCAGTGAGCCTCATCGGGGGGGTAAAGAGACCCAGTACTTC. Amino acid sequence: CAISEPHRGGKETQYF. J is TRBJ2-5 and V is TRBV10-3, with TRBD2 matching 8 bases. The V and J ends lost 2 bases and 3 bases, in that order; junction bases with no gene match: 8. Germline V CDR1 and CDR2: ENHRY, SYGVKD. CDR3 length: 16 residues.

This clonotype has a handful of counts. This sequence joins TRBV24-1 and TRBJ2-5, with 9 bases identical to TRBD1. TRBJ2-7 matches the DNA end more closely, so the J call is doubtful. Germline CDR1 is KGHDR and CDR2 is SFDVKD. The CDR3 loop spans 15 amino acids. The DNA for the CDR3 is TGTGCCACCAGTGATTTGCGACAGGGGGATAACGAGCAGTACTTC. Amino acid sequence: CATSDLRQGDNEQYF.

This clonotype was seen more than once but under ten times. The chain is built from TRBV6-1 and TRBJ2-1; TRBD2 agrees at 12 bases. The CDR3 has 16 residues. Looked up from germline, CDR1 is MNHNS and CDR2 is SASEGT. J gave up 0 bases and V 6 bases, and 3 bases lay outside the gene matches. CDR3 nucleotides: TGTGCCAGCAGCTGGACTAGCGGGGCCTCCTACAATGAGCAGTTCTTC. It translates to CASSWTSGASYNEQFF.

This clonotype was detected a few times. This chain connects TRBV4-3 to TRBJ2-5; 9 positions agree with TRBD1. The DNA end lines up better with TRBJ2-7; the J call may be wrong. The CDR3 spans 16 residues. Germline values: CDR1 LGHNA, CDR2 YSLEER. Here the CDR3 reads CASSQDLNRGLDEQYF. For the CDR3, the DNA is TGCGCCAGCAGCCAAGATCTAAACAGGGGGCTTGACGAGCAGTACTTC.

This clonotype was seen a few times. The chain joins TRBV20-1 to TRBJ1-2, with D possibly being TRBD1 (6 bases). Trimming took off 6 bases at V and 4 bases at J, with 21 bases between the two ends. Germline V lookup: CDR1 DFQATT, CDR2 SNEGSKA (reference sequence). CDR3 length equals 15 residues. The CDR3 reads CSARDPSRTVYGYTF. Written as DNA, the CDR3 is TGCAGTGCCAGGGACCCATCTAGGACAGTCTATGGCTACACCTTC.

A single count supports this clonotype. The chain combines TRBV7-2 with TRBJ2-5; TRBD1 aligns across 9 bases. CDR1 SGHTA and CDR2 FQGNSA come from the germline V gene. This CDR3 contains 16 residues. The V and J ends lost 5 bases and 5 bases, in that order; junction bases with no gene match: 12. The CDR3 nucleotides read TGTGCCAGCAGCCAGATGGTCACAGGGGGCGGTGAGACCCAGTACTTC. It encodes CASSQMVTGGGETQYF. The full variable domain, with the rest looked up from reference TRBV7-2 and TRBJ2-5, is GAGVSQSPSNKVTEKGKDVELRCDPISGHTALYWYRQSLGQGLEFLIYFQGNSAPDKSGLPSDRFSAERTGGSVSTLTIQRTQQEDSAVYLCASSQMVTGGGETQYFGPGTRLLVL.

The chain recombines TRBV6-6 with TRBJ2-7; D ambiguous. The CDR3 totals 16 residues. Germline values: CDR1 MNHNY, CDR2 SVGAGI (reference sequence). Trimming left V 0 bases short and J 2 bases short, with 14 bases between. CDR3 amino acids: CASSYSNMAATYEQYF. For the CDR3, the DNA is TGTGCCAGCAGTTACTCGAACATGGCAGCCACCTACGAGCAGTACTTC.

The chain combines TRBV4-1 with TRBJ2-1; D unclear. CDR3 length: 14 amino acids. CDR1 MGHRA and CDR2 YSYEKL come from the germline V gene. The V and J ends lost 0 bases and 6 bases respectively, with 9 bases between them. The DNA for the CDR3 is TGCGCCAGCAGCCAAGATAGAGGAATCAATGAGCAGTTCTTC. This codes for CASSQDRGINEQFF.

The chain carries TRBV13 and TRBJ1-1, with 8 nucleotides matching TRBD1. Germline values: CDR1 PRHDT, CDR2 FYEKMQ (reference sequence). The CDR3 consists of 16 residues. With V trimmed by 0 bases and J by 5 bases, 8 bases remained unmatched. This CDR3 is CASSLGPGGVGTEAFF. As DNA, the CDR3 is TGTGCCAGCAGCTTAGGTCCAGGGGGCGTTGGGACTGAAGCTTTCTTT.

J is TRBJ1-1 and V is TRBV25-1; 9 bases line up with TRBD1. From germline, CDR1 is MGHDK and CDR2 SYGVNS. Germline trimming cut 1 base from V and 4 bases from J; bases unmatched to any gene: 10. This CDR3 spans 17 amino acids. CDR3 amino acids: CASSEWETGGMGTEAFF. CDR3 bases: TGTGCCAGCAGTGAATGGGAAACAGGGGGCATGGGCACTGAAGCTTTCTTT. Based on the CDR3 plus reference TRBV25-1 and TRBJ1-1, the full variable domain is EADIYQTPRYLVIGTGKKITLECSQTMGHDKMYWYQQDPGMELHLIHYSYGVNSTEKGDLSSESTVSRIRTEHFPLTLESARPSHTSQYLCASSEWETGGMGTEAFFGQGTRLTVV.

This clonotype was found a few times. The gene calls are TRBV12-3 or TRBV12-4 and TRBJ1-1; D may be TRBD1 (5 bases). The CDR3 sequence is 17 residues long. V was shortened by 6 bases and J by 2 bases, with 22 bases between the two germline ends. The CDR3 region has the DNA TGTGCCAGCAGCCCCACTAGACAACATGGGGGTAACACTGAAGCTTTCTTT. It encodes CASSPTRQHGGNTEAFF.

This clonotype was observed a handful of times. This chain connects TRBV29-1 to TRBJ1-1, with a possible D match to TRBD1 (5 bases). Germline V gives CDR1 SQVTM, CDR2 ANQGSEA. CDR3 length: 13 residues. V was cut by 3 bases and J by 0 bases, with 8 bases left in between. The CDR3 bases are TGCAGCGTTGAGAAGGGGATGAACACTGAAGCTTTCTTT. Translation gives CSVEKGMNTEAFF.